This TCR beta chain originates from a study of regulatory T cells in long-lasting Graves disease. In its sample, this clonotype was seen many times. The CDR3 consists of 13 residues. V lost 6 bases to trimming and J lost 1 base; unmatched junction nucleotides: 2. Noted time point: newly diagnosed GD, antithyroid drugs for less than 3 months. From PBMCs, RNA was extracted and then used to make the TCR library. In building TCR beta libraries, iRepertoire HTBI primers were used together with Arm-PCR of CDR3 regions. In TCRdb, the multiplex PCR reads were re-called with MiXCR into one record per CDR3 protein. The table lists about 440,000 distinct CDR3 sequences, 15% to 20% of them singletons. These sequences were also reported in another study, on T cells in Graves' hyperthyroidism and ophthalmopathy.

Material: peripheral blood mononuclear cells (PBMCs), obtained at new diagnosis, from a patient treated with antithyroid drugs. V and J are TRBV12-3 or TRBV12-4 and TRBJ2-7, with 8 bases identical to TRBD1. The receptor comes from a woman aged 18-29 years with Graves disease. The CDR3 protein is CASRRTGSYEQYF. CDR3 bases: TGTGCCAGCAGGCGGACAGGGTCCTACGAGCAGTACTTC.